This is a list of T cell receptor beta chains from one sample in a study of lymphopenia after photon versus proton radiotherapy. Profiling relied on immunoSEQ multiplex PCR, and the TCRdb table lists in-frame clones only, not all of them. Of tens of thousands of clones in the sample, 70% to 85% were seen once. This specimen was peripheral blood, taken from a patient treated with proton-based radiotherapy. These receptors came from a man in his fifties or sixties with pancreatic cancer. Both conserved end residues are part of each CDR3. D genes are given only for firm matches. Clone size is not always given. Where it is, it says once, few, many or a class for expanded clones.

TRBV7-9	.	TRBJ2-1	few	CASSLAGPDYNEQFF	TGTGCCAGCAGCTTAGCGGGGCCCGACTACAATGAGCAGTTCTTC
TRBV18	.	TRBJ1-1	.	CASSPSEDEAFF	TGTGCCAGCTCACCGAGCGAGGATGAAGCTTTCTTT
TRBV19	TRBD2	TRBJ2-7	.	CASSINPLGREGSYEQYF	TGTGCCAGTAGTATAAATCCCCTTGGGCGGGAGGGTTCCTACGAGCAGTACTTC
TRBV27	.	TRBJ2-1	.	CASSPTRISRVNEQFF	TGTGCCAGCAGTCCCACGAGAATCTCCAGAGTCAATGAGCAGTTCTTC
TRBV6-5	TRBD1	TRBJ1-2	.	CASIRDRTSNYGYTF	TGTGCCAGCATTAGGGACAGGACTTCTAACTATGGCTACACCTTC
TRBV6-5	.	TRBJ2-7	.	CASSYSLGTHPYEQYF	TGTGCCAGCAGTTACTCGTTAGGGACGCATCCCTACGAGCAGTACTTC
TRBV5-4	TRBD2	TRBJ2-7	.	CASSLPGASGNEQYF	TGTGCCAGCAGCTTACCCGGGGCTAGCGGGAACGAGCAGTACTTC
TRBV19	TRBD2	TRBJ2-3	.	CASNHLAGSGTDTQYF	TGTGCCAGTAATCACCTAGCGGGATCCGGGACAGATACGCAGTATTTT
TRBV4-1	TRBD2	TRBJ2-7	once	CASTSGTSGTYEQYF	TGCGCCAGCACCTCTGGGACTAGCGGAACCTACGAGCAGTACTTC
TRBV28	TRBD1	TRBJ2-5	.	CASSLSPGTGGLQETQYF	TGTGCCAGCAGTTTGAGCCCCGGGACAGGGGGCCTCCAAGAGACCCAGTACTTC
TRBV7-3	TRBD2	TRBJ2-1	.	CASSLMAGGSRNEQFF	TGTGCCAGCAGCTTAATGGCGGGAGGGTCCCGCAATGAGCAGTTCTTC
TRBV25-1	.	TRBJ1-1	.	CASRRLNTEAFF	TGTGCCAGCAGGAGATTGAACACTGAAGCTTTCTTT
TRBV10-3	.	TRBJ1-2	few	CAISPDGTSYTF	TGTGCCATCAGTCCCGACGGCACGAGTTACACCTTC
TRBV10-1	.	TRBJ2-1	.	CASPLESACHNEQFF	TGCGCCAGCCCCCTAGAGAGCGCTTGCCACAATGAGCAGTTCTTC
TRBV30	TRBD1	TRBJ2-7	.	CAWIRDSSYEQYF	TGTGCCTGGATTCGGGACAGCTCCTACGAGCAGTACTTC
TRBV6-1	.	TRBJ1-3	.	CASSKEPDSGNTIYF	TGTGCCAGCAGTAAAGAGCCCGACTCTGGAAACACCATATATTTT
TRBV4-1	.	TRBJ2-7	few	CASSQVGGRGEQYF	TGCGCCAGCAGCCAAGTTGGCGGACGGGGCGAGCAGTACTTC
TRBV11-2	TRBD2	TRBJ2-2	.	CASSTTSGNTGELFF	TGTGCCAGCAGCACGACTAGCGGGAACACCGGGGAGCTGTTTTTT
TRBV5-6	TRBD1	TRBJ2-6	.	CASSPQGDRVTGANVLTF	TGTGCCAGCAGCCCCCAGGGGGACAGGGTAACCGGGGCCAACGTCCTGACTTTC
TRBV4-3	.	TRBJ2-7	.	CASSQGAGVYEQYF	TGCGCCAGCAGCCAAGGGGCTGGGGTCTACGAGCAGTACTTC
TRBV28	.	TRBJ2-7	.	CASSLGGRIGEQYF	TGTGCCAGCAGTTTAGGAGGGAGGATCGGGGAGCAGTACTTC
TRBV5-1	.	TRBJ2-7	.	CASSSSWGTEQYF	TGCGCCAGCAGCAGCTCATGGGGCACCGAGCAGTACTTC
TRBV5-4	TRBD2	TRBJ2-7	.	CASSLVRLAGGPSEQYF	TGTGCCAGCAGCTTGGTGCGACTAGCGGGAGGGCCCTCCGAGCAGTACTTC
TRBV30	.	TRBJ1-3	.	CAWSASHTIYF	TGTGCCTGGAGCGCGAGCCACACCATATATTTT
TRBV4-3	TRBD2	TRBJ2-4	few	CASSQDRLAGGGSIQYF	TGCGCCAGCAGCCAAGATCGACTAGCGGGAGGAGGAAGCATTCAGTACTTC
TRBV6-6	.	TRBJ1-1	.	CASSPLGRNTEAFF	TGTGCCAGCAGCCCCCTCGGACGGAACACTGAAGCTTTCTTT
TRBV28	.	TRBJ2-1	.	CASSVGHSAYNEQFF	TGTGCCAGCAGTGTGGGACATTCAGCCTACAATGAGCAGTTCTTC
TRBV5-1	.	TRBJ2-3	.	CASSFLGSSTDTQYF	TGCGCCAGCAGCTTCCTAGGGTCGAGCACAGATACGCAGTATTTT
TRBV9	.	TRBJ2-3	.	CASKEGEGLDTQYF	TGTGCCAGCAAGGAGGGGGAGGGCTTGGATACGCAGTATTTT
TRBV7-3	TRBD2	TRBJ2-1	.	CASSLTSTNEQFF	TGTGCCAGCAGCTTGACTAGCACCAATGAGCAGTTCTTC
TRBV29-1	TRBD2	TRBJ2-1	.	CSVGTSGRNEQFF	TGCAGCGTCGGGACTAGCGGGAGGAATGAGCAGTTCTTC
TRBV14	.	TRBJ2-7	once	CASSRMNALAYEQYF	TGTGCCAGCAGCCGAATGAACGCCTTGGCCTACGAGCAGTACTTC
TRBV5-1	TRBD1	TRBJ2-2	.	CASSPRTGVGGELFF	TGCGCCAGCAGCCCACGGACAGGGGTTGGCGGGGAGCTGTTTTTT
TRBV4-2	TRBD2	TRBJ2-7	.	CASSQEAGGRYEQYF	TGTGCCAGCAGCCAAGAGGCGGGAGGGAGGTACGAGCAGTACTTC
TRBV15	TRBD2	TRBJ2-5	.	CATSRMTSGRKVQYF	TGTGCCACCAGCAGGATGACTAGCGGGAGGAAGGTCCAGTACTTC
TRBV30	.	TRBJ1-1	.	CAWSSGTEAFF	TGTGCCTGGAGTTCCGGGACGGAAGCTTTCTTT
TRBV5-1	TRBD2	TRBJ2-1	.	CASSLVASGNNEQFF	TGCGCCAGCAGCTTGGTCGCTAGCGGAAACAATGAGCAGTTCTTC
TRBV6-5	.	TRBJ2-1	few	CASYLRQGGNEQFF	TGTGCCAGCTATCTCCGTCAAGGGGGGAATGAGCAGTTCTTC
TRBV6-1	TRBD1	TRBJ1-2	.	CASSARGTGLFGGYTF	TGTGCCAGCAGTGCTCGCGGGACAGGGCTTTTCGGTGGCTACACCTTC
TRBV5-1	.	TRBJ2-4	.	CASSLGDLRTKNIQYF	TGCGCCAGCAGCTTGGGGGACCTCAGGACCAAAAACATTCAGTACTTC
TRBV6-1	.	TRBJ1-4	.	CASSEVEGSEKLFF	TGTGCCAGCAGTGAAGTTGAGGGCAGCGAAAAACTGTTTTTT
TRBV7-6	.	TRBJ2-1	once	CASSADRPNEQFF	TGTGCCAGCAGTGCCGACAGACCCAATGAGCAGTTCTTC
TRBV4-2	.	TRBJ2-3	once	CASSQDQGRWARADTQYF	TGTGCCAGCAGCCAAGATCAGGGGCGTTGGGCTAGGGCAGATACGCAGTATTTT
TRBV18	.	TRBJ1-2	.	CASSQRTASNYGYTF	TGTGCCAGCTCGCAAAGGACGGCCTCTAACTATGGCTACACCTTC
TRBV11-3	TRBD1	TRBJ1-4	.	CASSAGTGMGKLFF	TGTGCCAGCAGCGCCGGGACAGGGATGGGAAAACTGTTTTTT
TRBV18	.	TRBJ2-2	.	CASSLRGTGNTGELFF	TGTGCCAGCTCCCTCCGGGGTACGGGAAACACCGGGGAGCTGTTTTTT
TRBV30	.	TRBJ2-5	.	CAWRGGGQETQYF	TGTGCCTGGAGAGGTGGCGGACAAGAGACCCAGTACTTC
TRBV28	.	TRBJ2-1	.	CASSLLGGEQFF	TGTGCCAGCAGTTTATTGGGGGGTGAGCAGTTCTTC
TRBV27	TRBD1	TRBJ2-4	.	CASSPRRTGSTSKNIQYF	TGTGCCAGCAGCCCAAGGCGGACAGGGTCAACCTCCAAAAACATTCAGTACTTC
TRBV2	.	TRBJ1-1	.	CASGLHTEAFF	TGTGCCAGCGGGTTACACACTGAAGCTTTCTTT
TRBV7-8	.	TRBJ2-3	.	CASSSGFLGTDTQYF	TGTGCCAGCAGCTCGGGTTTTTTGGGCACAGATACGCAGTATTTT
TRBV5-4	.	TRBJ2-2	.	CASSFGRANTGELFF	TGTGCCAGCAGCTTCGGCAGAGCGAACACCGGGGAGCTGTTTTTT
TRBV28	TRBD1	TRBJ2-2	.	CASSRNPGQTTNTGELFF	TGTGCCAGCAGTCGGAACCCGGGACAGACCACGAACACCGGGGAGCTGTTTTTT
TRBV9	TRBD1	TRBJ1-1	.	CASSGQGPTTTEAFF	TGTGCCAGCAGCGGACAGGGCCCCACGACTACTGAAGCTTTCTTT
TRBV27	.	TRBJ2-1	.	CASRGRSSYNEQFF	TGTGCCAGCAGAGGACGGAGCTCCTACAATGAGCAGTTCTTC
TRBV28	.	TRBJ1-4	.	CAINVRGPNEKLFF	TGTGCCATCAATGTACGGGGCCCAAATGAAAAACTGTTTTTT
TRBV10-3	.	TRBJ1-1	.	CATPPLSGGSDTEAFF	TGTGCCACACCCCCATTATCGGGGGGGTCTGACACTGAAGCTTTCTTT
TRBV7-9	.	TRBJ2-5	once	CASSFGGETQYF	TGTGCCAGCAGCTTCGGTGGGGAGACCCAGTACTTC
TRBV28	TRBD2	TRBJ2-7	few	CASSSPLGRTYEQYF	TGTGCCAGCAGTTCCCCCCTCGGGAGGACCTACGAGCAGTACTTC